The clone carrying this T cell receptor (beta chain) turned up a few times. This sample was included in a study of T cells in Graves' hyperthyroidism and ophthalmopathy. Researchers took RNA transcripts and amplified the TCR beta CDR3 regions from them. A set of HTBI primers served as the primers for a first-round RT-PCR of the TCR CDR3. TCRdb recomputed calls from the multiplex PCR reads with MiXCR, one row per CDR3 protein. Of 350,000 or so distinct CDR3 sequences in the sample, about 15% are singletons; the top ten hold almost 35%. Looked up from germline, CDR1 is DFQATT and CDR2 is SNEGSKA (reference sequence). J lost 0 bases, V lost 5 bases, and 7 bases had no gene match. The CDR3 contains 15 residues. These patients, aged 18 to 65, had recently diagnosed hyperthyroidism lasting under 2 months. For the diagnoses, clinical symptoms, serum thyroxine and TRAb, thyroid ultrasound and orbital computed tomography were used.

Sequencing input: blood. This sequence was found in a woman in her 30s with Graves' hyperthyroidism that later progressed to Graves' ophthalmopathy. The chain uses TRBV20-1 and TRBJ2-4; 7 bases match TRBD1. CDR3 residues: CSAPDRDLAKNIQYF. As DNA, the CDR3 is TGCAGTGCTCCTGACAGGGACCTAGCCAAAAACATTCAGTACTTC.